The sequence of this TCR beta chain was determined in a study of OX40 agonist ivuxolimab in advanced cancers. Measured with immunoSEQ multiplex PCR; TCRdb has only the in-frame clones, and not every one. Of about 100,000 clones listed, about nine tenths were seen once; the top ten hold 0.15% to 0.2%. Only one count was recorded for this clone. The CDR3 has 15 residues. The material was CD4+ or CD8+ T cells sorted from blood, obtained in a trial of the OX40 agonist ivuxolimab. The receptor was isolated from an adult with an advanced solid tumor such as melanoma, head and neck, liver or kidney cancer. The V call is TRBV21-1, the J call TRBJ1-2. TRBV21-1 constitutes a pseudogene. CDR3 sequence reads: CASSKYATLDYGYTF. CDR3 coding DNA: TGTGCCAGCAGCAAATACGCAACCTTGGACTATGGCTACACCTTC.